This TCR beta chain came from a study of T cells in Graves' hyperthyroidism and ophthalmopathy. J was trimmed by 6 bases and V by 5 bases; bases with no gene match: 6. Germline loops: CDR1 SGHNT, CDR2 YENEEA. The CDR3 loop spans 13 amino acids. This clonotype has at least ten counts. Using RNA transcripts as the source, TCR beta CDR3 regions were amplified. TCR CDR3 underwent first-round RT-PCR with the HTBI primer set. TCRdb reanalysed the multiplex PCR reads using MiXCR and keeps one entry per CDR3 protein. The data show roughly 800,000 distinct CDR3 sequences, 38% seen once. The source is a man younger than 35 with Graves' hyperthyroidism. Sample: blood. This rearrangement joins TRBV11-3 to TRBJ1-2; 7 bases map to TRBD1. This chain's CDR3 is CASSATGDHGYTF. The DNA of the CDR3 is TGTGCCAGCAGCGCAACAGGGGATCATGGCTACACCTTC.